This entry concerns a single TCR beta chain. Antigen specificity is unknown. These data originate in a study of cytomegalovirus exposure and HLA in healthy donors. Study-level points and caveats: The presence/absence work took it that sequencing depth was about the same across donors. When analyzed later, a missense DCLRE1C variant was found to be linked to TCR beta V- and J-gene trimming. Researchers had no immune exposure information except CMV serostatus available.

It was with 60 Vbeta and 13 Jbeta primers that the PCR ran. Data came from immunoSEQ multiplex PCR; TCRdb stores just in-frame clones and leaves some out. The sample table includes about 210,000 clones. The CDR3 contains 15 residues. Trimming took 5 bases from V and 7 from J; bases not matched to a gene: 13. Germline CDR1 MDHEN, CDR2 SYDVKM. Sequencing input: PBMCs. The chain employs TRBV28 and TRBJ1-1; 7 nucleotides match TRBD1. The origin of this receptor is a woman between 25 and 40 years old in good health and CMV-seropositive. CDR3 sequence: CASSLARDSRGEAFF. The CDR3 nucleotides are TGTGCCAGCAGTCTTGCCCGGGACAGTAGGGGTGAAGCTTTCTTT.